This T cell receptor (beta chain) was sequenced during a study of T cell repertoires in cytomegalovirus infection. Study information: It was recently identified HLA-C-restricted and well-studied HLA-B-restricted CMV epitopes that the study used. CMV infection plus the matching HLA type was flagged by public TCR beta signatures. The study, taken as a whole, reports: There were HLA-C-restricted CMV-specific TCR beta clonotypes dominating the ex vivo response.

This clonotype was seen a handful of times. Its antigen is unknown. The V end lost 1 base, the J end lost 9 bases, and 10 bases lay between the germline ends. This CDR3 has 12 residues. The germline V gene has CDR1 DFQATT and CDR2 SNEGSKA (reference sequence). TCRdb re-derived calls from the reads in MiXCR, one entry per CDR3 protein. The table has about 920,000 distinct CDR3 sequences, under 40% seen once. Sequencing used cultured CD8+ T cells from PBMCs, obtained from culture after CMV antigen stimulation. The source is a human donor in good health (CMV status not recorded). Some clones in this sample may be carry-over from other donors' samples. This rearrangement joins TRBV20-1 to TRBJ2-1; D unresolved. CDR3 protein: CSARGPSGEQFF. The CDR3, as DNA: TGCAGTGCTAGAGGACCGTCAGGTGAGCAGTTCTTC.